The source of this T cell receptor (beta chain) is a study of T cell changes during pregnancy in multiple sclerosis (dated by TCRdb to the late 2010s). In the study overall: The study examined how the T cell repertoire changed over the course of pregnancy in women with multiple sclerosis.

Library preparation was by the immunoSEQ multiplex PCR assay. TCRdb carries this immuneACCESS record with in-frame sequences only. Its versions omit some clonotypes, under half of them owing to an unresolved V gene in the studies checked, with the rest unexplained. The sample table holds about 34,000 clones, of which roughly nine tenths were seen once. The top ten clonotypes cover roughly an eighth of the sample. Compared with germline, V lacks 3 bases and J lacks 5 bases; bases without a gene match: 7. There are 15 amino acids in the CDR3, from cysteine to phenylalanine inclusive. Kept here is only the CDR3 DNA, which spans 45 bases and is read in frame from base 1. Reading the germline V gene gives CDR1 MDHEN and CDR2 SYDVKM. About this clone itself: It lacks a known antigen. No clone much larger than this one lies a single base away; base qualities are absent.

The chain employs TRBV28 and TRBJ2-1, and TRBD2 aligns with 7 junction nucleotides. Sample: CD8+ T cells from peripheral blood mononuclear cells, taken in the first trimester of pregnancy. The clonotype comes from a female donor with multiple sclerosis, enrolled in a pregnancy study. The CDR3 reads CASSFRGVMNNEQFF. The base sequence is TGTGCCAGCAGTTTTCGGGGGGTTATGAACAATGAGCAGTTCTTC.